The rows below give T cell receptor beta chains drawn from one sample of a study of blood T cell repertoires in COVID-19. The method was immunoSEQ multiplex PCR; TCRdb's version includes in-frame clones alone and lacks a portion of them. The sample carries tens of thousands of clones, more than 80% recorded once. Sequenced material: peripheral blood. These receptors all stem from a human donor in a cohort sampled during active COVID-19. The CDR3 runs from the conserved cysteine through the conserved F or W. Each record gives: clone size, J gene, V gene, D gene, CDR3 DNA, CDR3 protein. D genes are given only for firm matches. Part of the rows lack a size; the others show once, few, many or a class for expanded clones.

>NA|TRBJ1-5|TRBV28|NA
TGTGCCAGCACTCTGGGGGGGAAAGGGCAGCCCCAGCATTTT
CASTLGGKGQPQHF
>NA|TRBJ2-6|TRBV6-2/TRBV6-3|NA
TGTGCCAGCAGTCACTGGGCACAAAGCTCTGGGGCCAACGTCCTGACTTTC
CASSHWAQSSGANVLTF
>few|TRBJ2-7|TRBV15|NA
TGTGCCACCAGCAGGGACTCTTCCTACGAGCAGTACTTC
CATSRDSSYEQYF
>once|TRBJ2-7|TRBV21-1|NA
TGTGCCAGCAGGGAAGGACTACGATACTACGAGCAGTACTTC
CASREGLRYYEQYF
>NA|TRBJ2-3|TRBV9|NA
TGTGCCAGCAGCGTAGCCGGAGCTAGCACAGATACGCAGTATTTT
CASSVAGASTDTQYF
>NA|TRBJ1-3|TRBV3-1/TRBV3-2|NA
TGTGCCAGCAGCCCCATGCATGCAGGGTCTGGAAACACCATATATTTT
CASSPMHAGSGNTIYF
>NA|TRBJ2-4|TRBV2|TRBD1
TGTGCCAGCAGCGGCCAGGGGGAGAACATTCAGTACTTC
CASSGQGENIQYF
>NA|TRBJ2-1|TRBV11-2|TRBD2
TGTGCCAGCAGCACCCTAGCGGGGGGGGCTTACAATGAGCAGTTCTTC
CASSTLAGGAYNEQFF
>NA|TRBJ1-1|TRBV7-8|TRBD1
TGTGCCAGCAGCCCGACGACAGGGGCGAACACTGAAGCTTTCTTT
CASSPTTGANTEAFF
>NA|TRBJ2-5|TRBV14|TRBD1
TGTGCCAGCAGCCGAAATACAGGGGTTTGGAAAGAGACCCAGTACTTC
CASSRNTGVWKETQYF
>NA|TRBJ1-1|TRBV18|NA
TGTGCCAGCTCACCCCCCACAGGGTTAGCTTTCTTT
CASSPPTGLAFF
>NA|TRBJ2-3|TRBV11-3|TRBD2
TGTGCCAGCAGCGAAGCGGGGAGCACAGATACGCAGTATTTT
CASSEAGSTDTQYF
>NA|TRBJ1-3|TRBV10-3|NA
TGTGCCATCAGTGCTCAGGTAGCGTCTGGAAACACCATATATTTT
CAISAQVASGNTIYF
>NA|TRBJ2-1|TRBV7-9|TRBD1
TGTGCCAGCAGCCTCGGGGGACAGGGGGCGCTCAATGAGCAGTTCTTC
CASSLGGQGALNEQFF
>NA|TRBJ1-4|TRBV5-1|NA
TGCGCCAGCAGCTTCGGGGGGAGGAGTGAAAAACTGTTTTTT
CASSFGGRSEKLFF
>NA|TRBJ2-1|TRBV11-3|TRBD2
TGTGCCAGCAGCTTAGATCAGGGCGGGACTAACTCCTACAATGAGCAGTTCTTC
CASSLDQGGTNSYNEQFF
>NA|TRBJ2-7|TRBV7-2|TRBD1
TGTGCCAGCAGCCCGGACAGGGGATACGAGCAGTACTTC
CASSPDRGYEQYF
>NA|TRBJ2-7|TRBV9|NA
TGTGCCAGCAGCGCCCGGGACACGTACTCCTACGAGCAGTACTTC
CASSARDTYSYEQYF
>once|TRBJ1-6|TRBV2|NA
TGTGCCAGCAGTGAAGCGAGCTCCTATAATTCACCCCTCCACTTT
CASSEASSYNSPLHF
>NA|TRBJ2-5|TRBV2|TRBD1
TGTGCCAGCAGGGCGGGGACAGGCAGCCAGTTTCAAGAGACCCAGTACTTC
CASRAGTGSQFQETQYF
>NA|TRBJ2-6|TRBV15|NA
TGTGCCACCAGCAGAGATCGTCTCTCTGGGGCCAACGTCCTGACTTTC
CATSRDRLSGANVLTF
>NA|TRBJ2-3|TRBV19|NA
TGTGCCAGTAGTATAGCAGGGGGGCTAGATACGCAGTATTTT
CASSIAGGLDTQYF
>NA|TRBJ1-2|TRBV18|NA
TGTGCCAGCTCACCGGGGCCAGGAAGTGAACGAGGAGGCTACACCTTC
CASSPGPGSERGGYTF
>NA|TRBJ2-7|TRBV19|NA
TGTGCCAGTAGTATTCCGCTCCAAACAGGGAACCACGAGCAGTACTTC
CASSIPLQTGNHEQYF
>once|TRBJ2-2|TRBV30|TRBD2
TGTGCCTGGAGCGGGAGGGTGAACACCGGGGAGCTGTTTTTT
CAWSGRVNTGELFF
>NA|TRBJ1-1|TRBV6-5|TRBD1
TGTGCCAGCAGTTATAGCGGACAGGGAAACGCTGAAGCTTTCTTT
CASSYSGQGNAEAFF
>once|TRBJ1-4|TRBV18|NA
TGTGCCAGCTCACCACGGCGGGCAACTAATGAAAAACTGTTTTTT
CASSPRRATNEKLFF